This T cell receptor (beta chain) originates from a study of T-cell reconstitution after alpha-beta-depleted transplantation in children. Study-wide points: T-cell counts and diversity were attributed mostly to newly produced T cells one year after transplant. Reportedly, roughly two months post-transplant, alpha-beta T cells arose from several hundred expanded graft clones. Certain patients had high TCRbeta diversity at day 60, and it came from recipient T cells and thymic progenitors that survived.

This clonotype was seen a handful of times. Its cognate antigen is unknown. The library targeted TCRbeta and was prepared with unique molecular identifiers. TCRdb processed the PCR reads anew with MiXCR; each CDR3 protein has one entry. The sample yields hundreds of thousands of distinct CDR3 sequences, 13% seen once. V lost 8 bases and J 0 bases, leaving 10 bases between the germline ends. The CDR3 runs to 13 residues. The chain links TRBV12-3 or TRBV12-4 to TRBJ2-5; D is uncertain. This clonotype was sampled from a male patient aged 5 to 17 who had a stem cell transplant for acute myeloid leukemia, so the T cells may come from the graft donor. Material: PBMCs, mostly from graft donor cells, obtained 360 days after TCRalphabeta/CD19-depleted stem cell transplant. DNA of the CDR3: TGTGCCAGCGTGCGAGGTAACCAAGAGACCCAGTACTTC. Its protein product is CASVRGNQETQYF.